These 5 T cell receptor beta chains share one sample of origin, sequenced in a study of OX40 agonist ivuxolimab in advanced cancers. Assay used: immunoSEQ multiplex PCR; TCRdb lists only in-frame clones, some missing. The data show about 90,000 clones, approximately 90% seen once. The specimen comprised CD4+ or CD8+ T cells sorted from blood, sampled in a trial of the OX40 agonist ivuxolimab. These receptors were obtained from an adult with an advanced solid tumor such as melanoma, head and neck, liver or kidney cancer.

The CDR3 is CASSQGLTGNQPQHF. In DNA, the CDR3 is TGCGCCAGCAGCCAAGGCCTGACAGGGAATCAGCCCCAGCATTTT. The chain employs TRBV4-1 and TRBJ1-5; TRBD1 matches 7 bases. The CDR3 contains 15 residues. Germline V gene sequence: CDR1 MGHRA, CDR2 YSYEKL. V dropped 1 base and J dropped 4; count of bases not matched to a gene: 4.

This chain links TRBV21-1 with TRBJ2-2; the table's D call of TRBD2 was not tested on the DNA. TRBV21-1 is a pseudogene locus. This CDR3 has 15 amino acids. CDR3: CASDGTSGRGGELFF. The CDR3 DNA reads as TGTGCCAGTGATGGGACTAGCGGGAGGGGCGGGGAGCTGTTTTTT.

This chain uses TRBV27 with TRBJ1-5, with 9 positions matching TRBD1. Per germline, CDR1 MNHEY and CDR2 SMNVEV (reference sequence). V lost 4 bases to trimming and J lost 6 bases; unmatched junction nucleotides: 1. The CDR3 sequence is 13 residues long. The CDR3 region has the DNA TGTGCCAGCAGTTCGACAGGGGGTCAGCCCCAGCATTTT. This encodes CASSSTGGQPQHF.

CDR3 nucleotides: TGTGCCAGCAGTAGGCCCGGGACAGGCGAGCAGTTCTTC. Translation gives CASSRPGTGEQFF. The chain is built from TRBV6-5 and TRBJ2-1, with 8 bases identical to TRBD1. CDR1 MNHEY and CDR2 SVGAGI come from the germline V gene. The CDR3 is 13 amino acids. V trimming: 5 bases; J trimming: 10 bases; junction bases outside the gene matches: 7.

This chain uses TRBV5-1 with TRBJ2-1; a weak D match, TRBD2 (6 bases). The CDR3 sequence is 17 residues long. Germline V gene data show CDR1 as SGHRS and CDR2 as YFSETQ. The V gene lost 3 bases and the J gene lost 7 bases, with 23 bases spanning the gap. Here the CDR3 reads CASSYLSTSRSPNEQFF. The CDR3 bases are TGCGCCAGCAGCTATCTTTCTACTAGCCGGAGCCCTAATGAGCAGTTCTTC.